The clone carrying this TCR beta chain occurred many times. These data originate in a study of T-cell reconstitution after alpha-beta-depleted transplantation in children. Preparing the TCRbeta library involved the use of unique molecular identifiers. Via MiXCR, TCRdb re-called the PCR reads, giving one row per CDR3 protein. This sample yields 150,000 to 250,000 distinct CDR3 sequences, of which more than 14% are seen a single time; less than 15% belongs to the top ten. The V end lost 8 bases, the J end lost 4 bases, and 14 bases lay between the germline ends. Looked up from germline, CDR1 is MNHEY and CDR2 is SVGAGI. The CDR3 spans 13 residues.

The chain combines TRBV6-5 with TRBJ1-1; maybe TRBD1 (6 bases). The source material was PBMCs from the stem cell graft donor, sampled from the stem cell graft. The source is a human donor who donated a stem cell graft to a child with acute lymphoblastic leukemia. CDR3 amino acids: CASLRGGGTEAFF. In nucleotides, the CDR3 is TGTGCCAGCCTGAGGGGAGGGGGCACTGAAGCTTTCTTT.